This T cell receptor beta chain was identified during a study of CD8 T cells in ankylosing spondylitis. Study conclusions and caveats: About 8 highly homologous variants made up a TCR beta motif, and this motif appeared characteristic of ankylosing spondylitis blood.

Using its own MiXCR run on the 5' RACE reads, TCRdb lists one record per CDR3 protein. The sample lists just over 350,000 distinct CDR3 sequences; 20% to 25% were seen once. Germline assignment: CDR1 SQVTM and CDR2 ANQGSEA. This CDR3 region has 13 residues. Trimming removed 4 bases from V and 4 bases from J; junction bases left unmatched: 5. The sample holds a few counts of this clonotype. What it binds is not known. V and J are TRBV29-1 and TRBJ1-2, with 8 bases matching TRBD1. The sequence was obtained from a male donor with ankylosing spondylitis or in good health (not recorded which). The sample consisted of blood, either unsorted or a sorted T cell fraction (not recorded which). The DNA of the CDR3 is TGCAGCGTTGTAGCAGGGGGCCCCTATGGCTACACCTTC. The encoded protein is CSVVAGGPYGYTF. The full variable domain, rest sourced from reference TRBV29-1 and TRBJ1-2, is SAVISQKPSRDICQRGTSLTIQCQVDSQVTMMFWYRQQPGQSLTLIATANQGSEATYESGFVIDKFPISRPNLTFSTLTVSNMSPEDSSIYLCSVVAGGPYGYTFGSGTRLTVV.